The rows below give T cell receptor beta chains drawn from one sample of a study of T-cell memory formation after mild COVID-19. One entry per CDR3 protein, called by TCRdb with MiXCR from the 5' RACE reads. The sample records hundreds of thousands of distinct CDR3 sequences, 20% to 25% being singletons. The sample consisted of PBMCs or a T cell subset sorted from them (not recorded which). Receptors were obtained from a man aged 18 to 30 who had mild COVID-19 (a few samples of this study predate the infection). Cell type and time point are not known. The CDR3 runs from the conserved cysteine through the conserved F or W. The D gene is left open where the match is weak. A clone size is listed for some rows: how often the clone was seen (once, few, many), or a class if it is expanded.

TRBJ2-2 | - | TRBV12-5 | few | TGTGCTAGTGGTTCGGGGGACGGCAACACCGGGGAGCTGTTTTTT | CASGSGDGNTGELFF
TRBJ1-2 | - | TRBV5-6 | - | TGTGCCAGCAGCTACCTGACAGGCCTTCAAGACTACACCTTC | CASSYLTGLQDYTF
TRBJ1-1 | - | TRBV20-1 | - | TGCAGTGCTCCGTCCCGGGGCTTGAACACTGAAGCTTTCTTT | CSAPSRGLNTEAFF
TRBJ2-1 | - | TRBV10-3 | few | TGTGCCATCCGTGGTCCAGCGGAGCAGTTCTTC | CAIRGPAEQFF
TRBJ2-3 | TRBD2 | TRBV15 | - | TGTGCCACCAGCAGAGATCCCCGGACTAGCGGGGCCACAGATACGCAGTATTTT | CATSRDPRTSGATDTQYF
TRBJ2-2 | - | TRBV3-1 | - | TGTGCCAGCAGCCAAGTGCGGGGAACGAACACCGGGGAGCTGTTTTTT | CASSQVRGTNTGELFF
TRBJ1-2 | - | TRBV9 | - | TGTGCCAGCAGCGGGCTCCGGGGACATTTCTATGGCTACACCTTC | CASSGLRGHFYGYTF
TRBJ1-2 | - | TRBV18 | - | TGTGCCAGCTCACCAACCGGGGCCCCTAAGGGATCCTATGGCTACACCTTC | CASSPTGAPKGSYGYTF
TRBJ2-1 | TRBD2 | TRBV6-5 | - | TGTGCCAGCACCGCACCCTCTAGCGGGGGACCCAATGAGCAGTTCTTC | CASTAPSSGGPNEQFF
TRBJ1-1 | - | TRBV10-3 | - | TGTGCCATCAGCGTGGTGTGGGGCAGGTCTTTAAACACTGAAGCTTTCTTT | CAISVVWGRSLNTEAFF
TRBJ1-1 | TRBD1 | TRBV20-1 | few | TGCAGACCTAGGACAGGGACCACTGAAGCTTTCTTT | CRPRTGTTEAFF
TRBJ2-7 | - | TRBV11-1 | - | TGTGCCAGCAGCTTAGACGGTTACTCCTACGAGCAGTACTTC | CASSLDGYSYEQYF
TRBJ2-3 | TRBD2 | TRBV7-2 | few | TGTGCCAGCCTTAGCGGGGGGGCCGCAGATACGCAGTATTTT | CASLSGGAADTQYF
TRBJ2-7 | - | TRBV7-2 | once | TGTGCCAGCAGCTTTGAGGGTTACGAGCAGTACTTC | CASSFEGYEQYF
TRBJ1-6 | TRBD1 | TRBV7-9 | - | TGTGCCAGCAGCCCCGACCTGGGACAGTCTTCACCCCTCCACTTT | CASSPDLGQSSPLHF
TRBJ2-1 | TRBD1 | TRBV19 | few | TGTGCCAGTAGACCCGGGACAGGGGGCTACAATGAGCAGTTCTTC | CASRPGTGGYNEQFF
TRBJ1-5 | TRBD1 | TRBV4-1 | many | TGCGCCAGCAGCTTACGACAGGGCAGGGGGTATCAGCCCCAGCATTTT | CASSLRQGRGYQPQHF
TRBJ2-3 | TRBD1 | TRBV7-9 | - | TGTGCCAGCAGCTTTCGACAGGGTCCAACAGATACGCAGTATTTT | CASSFRQGPTDTQYF
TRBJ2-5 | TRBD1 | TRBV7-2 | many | TGTGCCAGCAAACTGACAGGGGATGGGAGAGAGACCCAGTACTTC | CASKLTGDGRETQYF
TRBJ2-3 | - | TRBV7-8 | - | TGTGCCAGCAGTCCCCCGGAGCTACTAACTAGCACAGATACGCAGTATTTT | CASSPPELLTSTDTQYF
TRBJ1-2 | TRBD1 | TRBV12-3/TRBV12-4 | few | TGTGCCAGCCGGACAGGGGGAATCTATGGCTACACCTTC | CASRTGGIYGYTF
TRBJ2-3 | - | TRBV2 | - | TGTGCCAGCAGTGAATTGGATACGCAGTATTTT | CASSELDTQYF
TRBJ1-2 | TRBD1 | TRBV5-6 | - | TGTGCCAGCAGCTTGGGGGACAGGTCGCGCGGCTACACCTTC | CASSLGDRSRGYTF
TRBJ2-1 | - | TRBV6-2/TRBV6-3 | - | TGTGCCAGCAGTCGAACAGCCGACAGGCATTTCTACAATGAGCAGTTCTTC | CASSRTADRHFYNEQFF
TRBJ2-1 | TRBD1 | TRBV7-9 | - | TGTGCCAGCAGCCGTGGCGACAGGGGGCAATCAAGGTTCTTC | CASSRGDRGQSRFF
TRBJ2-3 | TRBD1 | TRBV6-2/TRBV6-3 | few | TGTGCCAGCAGCCCGGGACAGGCGCTTGATACGCAGTATTTT | CASSPGQALDTQYF
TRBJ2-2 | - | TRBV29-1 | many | TGCAGCGTTGGAGGGTTTGAAGGGTGGAGCGGGGAGCTGTTTTTT | CSVGGFEGWSGELFF
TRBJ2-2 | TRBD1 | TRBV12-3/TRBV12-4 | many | TGTGCCAGCAGCAACCACGGACAGGGCTTTTCCGGGGAGCTGTTTTTT | CASSNHGQGFSGELFF
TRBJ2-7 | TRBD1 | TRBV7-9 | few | TGTGCCAGCAGCTCAATACCGACGGGCAGGGGGCTCTACGAGCAGTACTTC | CASSSIPTGRGLYEQYF
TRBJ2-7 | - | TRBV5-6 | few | TGTGCCAGCAGACGCGCCGGGGCAGGGGCAGGCGAGCAGTACTTC | CASRRAGAGAGEQYF
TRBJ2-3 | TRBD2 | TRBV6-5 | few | TGTGCCAGCAGTTACTCGCCTAGCGGGGGGGCAGATACGCAGTATTTT | CASSYSPSGGADTQYF
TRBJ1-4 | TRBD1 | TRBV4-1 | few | TGCGCCAGCAGCCTGCGGACAGGGGAAGGCCCTAATGAAAAACTGTTTTTT | CASSLRTGEGPNEKLFF
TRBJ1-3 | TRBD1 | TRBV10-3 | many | TGTGCCATCAGTCTTGGACAGGGTGGAAACACCATATATTTT | CAISLGQGGNTIYF
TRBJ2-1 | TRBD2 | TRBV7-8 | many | TGTGCCAGCAGCACTCCATTTCTAGCGGGGGCCTACAATGAGCAGTTCTTC | CASSTPFLAGAYNEQFF
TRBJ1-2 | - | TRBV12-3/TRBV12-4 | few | TGTGCCAGCAGTTTAGACCCAGCCCTCGGCTACACCTTC | CASSLDPALGYTF
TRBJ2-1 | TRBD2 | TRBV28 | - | TGTGCCAGCAGTTCAGCCGGGACTACCAATGAGCAGTTCTTC | CASSSAGTTNEQFF
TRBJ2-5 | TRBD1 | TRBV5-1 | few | TGCGCCAGCAGCTTGGTTACTCGGACAGGTCAAGAGACCCAGTACTTC | CASSLVTRTGQETQYF
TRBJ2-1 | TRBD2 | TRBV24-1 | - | TGTGCCACCAGTAGAGCGGGGGACCTCTACAATGAGCAGTTCTTC | CATSRAGDLYNEQFF
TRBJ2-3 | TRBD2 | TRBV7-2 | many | TGTGCCAGCAGCTTCCTCCGACTAGCGGGGGGTACAGATACGCAGTATTTT | CASSFLRLAGGTDTQYF
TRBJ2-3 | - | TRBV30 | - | TGTGCCTGGAATGGGGGGGCGGGTCAAGATACGCAGTATTTT | CAWNGGAGQDTQYF
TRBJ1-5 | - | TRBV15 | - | TGTGCCACCAGCACGGACCCGAAGCAGCCCCAGCATTTT | CATSTDPKQPQHF
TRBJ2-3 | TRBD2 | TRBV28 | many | TGTGCCAGCAGTTTAACTAGCGGGGGGGCTGGTACGCAGTATTTT | CASSLTSGGAGTQYF
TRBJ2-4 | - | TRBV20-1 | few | TGCAGTGTGGCGGAACTAGCCAAAAACATTCAGTACTTC | CSVAELAKNIQYF
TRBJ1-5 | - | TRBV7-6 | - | TGTGCCAGCAGCTTAGAAGGGGGGGCTCAGCCCCAGCATTTT | CASSLEGGAQPQHF